This T cell receptor (beta chain) was recorded in a study of blood T cell repertoires in COVID-19. Across the whole study: COVID-19 samples from acute and convalescent phases originated in the United States, Italy and Spain. Sources were T cells, B-cell-depleted T cells, or PBMCs; the material itself was cDNA or gDNA.

The germline V gene encodes CDR1 SQVTM and CDR2 ANQGSEA. There are 13 residues in the CDR3. Trimming left V 5 bases short and J 0 bases short, with 10 bases between. In the original workflow: Reference gene primer amplification gave estimated nucleated cell counts. Generated by immunoSEQ multiplex PCR, the TCRdb table keeps only in-frame clones and is missing some. V, J and clone size reflect that table, while D and trimming were determined from the DNA. The table shows about 60,000 clones, with about 88% occurring only once. The clonotype originates from an older man with acute or convalescent COVID-19. Sample: peripheral blood. The chain carries TRBV29-1 and TRBJ2-5; perhaps TRBD1 as D (5 bases). The chain's CDR3 is CSVIQENQETQYF. The CDR3, as DNA: TGCAGCGTTATACAGGAGAACCAAGAGACCCAGTACTTC.